The rows below give T cell receptor beta chains drawn from one sample of a study of blood T cell repertoires in COVID-19. Clones were sequenced by immunoSEQ multiplex PCR, and TCRdb holds only the in-frame ones, with some missing. Here the sample spans some 250,000 clones, 60% to 75% being singletons. The sequencing sample was made of peripheral blood. Receptor source: a woman older than 75 with acute or convalescent COVID-19. Each CDR3 is given with its conserved first and last residue. Each record gives: J gene, V gene, clone size, D gene, CDR3 protein, CDR3 DNA. D genes are given only for firm matches. Size is omitted from some rows. Given values are once, few, many or a class for expanded clones.

TRBJ1-1	TRBV19	few	TRBD1	CASSMEGQGLRRRAEAFF	TGTGCCAGTAGTATGGAAGGACAGGGGCTGCGTAGGAGGGCTGAAGCTTTCTTT
TRBJ1-5	TRBV28	few	-	CASSLTSRISNQPQHF	TGTGCCAGCAGCCTGACCTCCAGGATTTCCAATCAGCCCCAGCATTTT
TRBJ2-3	TRBV2	-	-	CASTPLVPDTQYF	TGTGCCAGCACCCCCCTAGTCCCAGATACGCAGTATTTT
TRBJ2-7	TRBV12-1	-	-	CASSWGQKHSYEQYF	TGTGCCAGCAGCTGGGGACAGAAGCATTCCTACGAGCAGTACTTC
TRBJ1-6	TRBV25-1	-	TRBD1	CASSRGQVYNSPLHF	TGTGCCAGCAGTCGTGGACAGGTATACAATTCACCCCTCCACTTT
TRBJ2-1	TRBV20-1	-	-	CSASPFLKGGVYNEQFF	TGCAGTGCTAGTCCTTTCTTAAAGGGAGGAGTATACAATGAGCAGTTCTTC
TRBJ2-1	TRBV29-1	-	TRBD2	CSVGRERTSGRGDNEQFF	TGCAGCGTTGGTAGGGAGCGGACTAGCGGGAGAGGGGACAATGAGCAGTTCTTC
TRBJ1-6	TRBV7-2	-	-	CASSLQGGHNSPLHF	TGTGCCAGCAGCTTACAGGGTGGTCATAATTCACCCCTCCACTTT
TRBJ1-2	TRBV4-1	-	-	CASSRPGQGSGYTF	TGCGCCAGCAGCCGACCGGGACAAGGAAGTGGCTACACCTTC
TRBJ1-1	TRBV18	many	TRBD1	CASSPEARGTEAFF	TGTGCCAGCTCACCAGAGGCCAGGGGGACTGAAGCTTTCTTT
TRBJ2-5	TRBV3-1/TRBV3-2	few	TRBD2	CASSQDRLAGDSQETQYF	TGTGCCAGCAGCCAAGATCGGTTAGCGGGGGATTCTCAAGAGACCCAGTACTTC
TRBJ1-2	TRBV19	once	-	CASSMQVTNYGYTF	TGTGCCAGTAGTATGCAGGTTACTAACTATGGCTACACCTTC
TRBJ1-1	TRBV19	-	-	CASRAGSNTEAFF	TGTGCCAGTAGGGCAGGTTCGAACACTGAAGCTTTCTTT
TRBJ1-6	TRBV6-5	-	-	CASSYSIRSYPSPLHF	TGTGCCAGCAGTTACTCGATTAGATCATACCCTTCACCCCTCCACTTT
TRBJ1-6	TRBV9	once	TRBD1	CASSEGQGPLPLHF	TGTGCCAGCAGCGAGGGACAGGGGCCCTTACCCCTCCACTTT
TRBJ1-2	TRBV12-3/TRBV12-4	-	-	CASSSAGDYGYTF	TGTGCCAGCAGCTCCGCAGGGGACTATGGCTACACCTTC
TRBJ1-2	TRBV7-9	-	TRBD1	CASSLGADRGNNYGYTF	TGTGCCAGCAGCTTGGGGGCTGACAGGGGGAATAACTATGGCTACACCTTC
TRBJ2-2	TRBV7-3	few	TRBD1	CASSPQGTANTGELFF	TGTGCCAGCAGCCCCCAAGGGACAGCGAACACCGGGGAGCTGTTTTTT
TRBJ2-1	TRBV7-9	-	TRBD2	CASSSLAYSSYNEQFF	TGTGCCAGCAGCTCACTAGCGTATAGCTCCTACAATGAGCAGTTCTTC
TRBJ2-3	TRBV27	-	-	CASSLYRLHPPTDTQYF	TGTGCCAGCAGTTTATACCGACTCCACCCCCCCACAGATACGCAGTATTTT
TRBJ2-1	TRBV5-1	many	TRBD1	CASSRTGGGGNNEQFF	TGCGCCAGCAGCCGAACAGGGGGCGGGGGAAACAATGAGCAGTTCTTC
TRBJ1-2	TRBV27	-	-	CASRGAWTVWNGYTF	TGTGCCAGCAGGGGGGCTTGGACAGTATGGAATGGCTACACCTTC
TRBJ1-3	TRBV3-1/TRBV3-2	once	-	CASSHLPGHSGNTIYF	TGTGCCAGCAGCCACCTCCCTGGCCACTCTGGAAACACCATATATTTT
TRBJ1-1	TRBV5-1	-	TRBD1	CASSLGDRENTEAFF	TGCGCCAGCAGCTTGGGTGACAGGGAAAACACTGAAGCTTTCTTT
TRBJ2-2	TRBV18	few	TRBD1	CASSKGQGTTGELFF	TGTGCCAGCTCAAAGGGACAGGGGACGACCGGGGAGCTGTTTTTT